A single sample is the source of the 21 T cell receptor beta chains below, sequenced in a study of shared clonotypes between healthy human individuals. Profiled with immunoSEQ multiplex PCR; TCRdb holds only in-frame clones, not every one. Here the sample spans approximately 2.5 million clones, 90% to 95% being singletons. The sample consisted of naive CD4+ T cells from PBMCs. Subset of the sample: CD45RA+ positively selected. These receptors were obtained from a man aged 18 to 35 in good health. Some clones in this sample may be carry-over from other donors' samples.

The chain recombines TRBV5-4 with TRBJ1-2; possibly TRBD1 for D (6 bases). V lost 5 bases and J lost 1, with 15 bases in between. Germline lookup yields CDR1 SGHNT and CDR2 YYREEE (reference sequence). This CDR3 is 15 amino acids long. The CDR3 DNA sequence: TGTGCCAGCAGATTTGACAGGTCGGGTAACTATGGCTACACCTTC. This translates into CASRFDRSGNYGYTF.

This clone has just one count. The chain carries TRBV28 and TRBJ1-2; no reliable D call. This CDR3 is 14 amino acids long. Germline CDR1 is MDHEN and CDR2 is SYDVKM. The germline V and J ends were trimmed by 2 bases and 4 bases, with 11 bases remaining between them. The CDR3 bases are TGTGCCAGCAGTTTAGACGCGGGGTTCTATGGCTACACCTTC. Translated: CASSLDAGFYGYTF.

The chain carries TRBV2 and TRBJ2-3; perhaps TRBD2 as D (5 bases). The CDR3 length is 16 residues. CDR1 SNHLY and CDR2 FYNNEI come from the germline V gene. Trimming stripped 0 bases from V and 2 bases from J, with 12 bases between. The CDR3: CASSEARSGYTDTQYF. As DNA, the CDR3 is TGTGCCAGCAGTGAAGCGCGGAGCGGCTACACAGATACGCAGTATTTT. The full variable domain, its missing parts supplied by reference TRBV2 and TRBJ2-3, is EPEVTQTPSHQVTQMGQEVILRCVPISNHLYFYWYRQILGQKVEFLVSFYNNEISEKSEIFDDQFSVERPDGSNFTLKIRSTKLEDSAMYFCASSEARSGYTDTQYFGPGTRLTVL.

Worth noting for this clone: This specimen includes other DNA sequences encoding the same CDR3. The J gene is TRBJ2-2, the V gene TRBV9; TRBD2 is a possible D gene (5 bases). The V end lost 7 bases, the J end lost 3 bases, and 16 bases lay between the germline ends. CDR3 length equals 15 residues. Germline CDR1 SGDLS, CDR2 YYNGEE. The CDR3 coding sequence is TGTGCCAGCTCGGTTGAAGGAGGTCACACCGGGGAGCTGTTTTTT. Translation: CASSVEGGHTGELFF.

This chain uses TRBV18 with TRBJ2-1, with TRBD1 matching over 8 bases. CDR3 length: 15 amino acids. V was clipped by 5 bases and J by 2 bases; unmatched bases: 5. The germline gives CDR1 KGHSH, CDR2 LQKENI. This CDR3 reads CASSFGQGPYNEQFF. For the CDR3, the DNA is TGTGCCAGCTCATTTGGACAGGGCCCCTACAATGAGCAGTTCTTC.

Concerning this clone itself: In the same sample, other DNA sequences code for this CDR3. This chain uses TRBV28 with TRBJ1-1, with D uncertain. CDR3 size: 12 residues. Between the trimmed V and J ends, which lost 6 bases and 1 base, there was a span of 6 bases. CDR1 and CDR2 from the germline V gene are MDHEN and SYDVKM. The CDR3 nucleotides are TGTGCCAGCAGGCGACAGAACACTGAAGCTTTCTTT. It is translated as CASRRQNTEAFF.

This chain uses TRBV18 with TRBJ2-1; 9 nucleotides match TRBD2. With V trimmed by 1 base and J by 9 bases, 10 bases remained unmatched. This CDR3 is 16 amino acids long. CDR1 KGHSH and CDR2 LQKENI come from the germline V gene. The CDR3 DNA reads TGTGCCAGCTCACCACTAGCGGGAGAAATTCGGAGTGAGCAGTTCTTC. Translating it yields CASSPLAGEIRSEQFF.

The rearrangement uses TRBV19 and TRBJ2-7; D call uncertain. Germline CDR1 LNHDA, CDR2 SQIVND (reference sequence). V was shortened by 10 bases and J by 3 bases, with 22 bases between the two germline ends. The CDR3 contains 15 residues. The CDR3 region has the DNA TGTGCCACCTCCCTAGTGGCGGCCTCTAGCTACGAGCAGTACTTC. It yields the protein CATSLVAASSYEQYF.

The chain is built from TRBV11-2 and TRBJ2-7; D assignment may be TRBD1 or TRBD2 (5 bases each). This CDR3 spans 14 amino acids. Trimming pared 7 bases from V and 3 bases from J, leaving 16 bases between. Germline CDR1 SGHAT, CDR2 FQNNGV. The CDR3 DNA reads TGTGCCAGCAAAGGGGCAGACTATAGCTACGAGCAGTACTTC. It is translated as CASKGADYSYEQYF.

About this clone: The same CDR3 also results from other DNA sequences found in this sample. V and J are TRBV5-1 and TRBJ2-5; D is ambiguous. Per germline, CDR1 SGHRS and CDR2 YFSETQ. V lost 1 base and J 2 bases, leaving 12 bases between the germline ends. This CDR3 contains 15 residues. The CDR3: CASSLSSLGQETQYF. For the CDR3, the DNA is TGCGCCAGCAGCTTGTCCTCTCTCGGGCAAGAGACCCAGTACTTC.

There are a few counts of this clone. V is TRBV30 and J is TRBJ2-7; 12 bases fit TRBD2. The CDR3 covers 14 residues. V gave up 3 bases and J gave up 3 bases; unmatched junction bases: 3. Per the germline V gene, CDR1 is GTSNPN and CDR2 is SVGIG (reference sequence). The CDR3 protein is CAWRRLAGVYEQYF. The DNA for the CDR3 is TGTGCCTGGAGGAGACTAGCGGGAGTCTACGAGCAGTACTTC.

This clone was found once. The chain employs TRBV7-6 and TRBJ1-1; D might be TRBD1 (6 bases). This CDR3 is 13 amino acids long. Germline V lookup: CDR1 SGHVS, CDR2 FNYEAQ. V was pared by 10 bases and J by 0 bases, with 12 bases between. The CDR3 spells CATRQAMNTEAFF. CDR3 DNA sequence: TGTGCCACCCGACAGGCAATGAACACTGAAGCTTTCTTT.

This clone was detected once. The J gene is TRBJ2-3, the V gene TRBV5-4, with TRBD2 identical over 13 bases. Germline CDR1 and CDR2: SGHNT and YYREEE (reference sequence). The CDR3 runs 18 residues. V gave up 4 bases and J gave up 5 bases; unmatched junction bases: 13. The CDR3: CASSLGTSGARPGDTQYF. DNA for the CDR3: TGTGCCAGCAGCCTCGGGACTAGCGGGGCCCGCCCGGGAGATACGCAGTATTTT.

The chain has TRBV5-4 and TRBJ2-3; 7 bases map to TRBD1. The CDR3 loop spans 13 amino acids. The germline V gene encodes CDR1 SGHNT and CDR2 YYREEE (reference sequence). Trimming removed 4 bases from V and 4 bases from J; junction bases left unmatched: 3. The CDR3 here is CASSVTGADTQYF. The CDR3 DNA reads TGTGCCAGCAGCGTCACAGGGGCAGATACGCAGTATTTT.

V gene TRBV19 combines with J gene TRBJ1-4; a weak D match, TRBD1 (6 bases). Deletions cut 4 bases from V and 8 bases from J, with 17 bases between. The CDR3 is made up of 15 amino acids. Germline CDR1 reads LNHDA; CDR2 reads SQIVND (reference sequence). The CDR3 DNA follows: TGTGCCAGTAGTAGCTCGACAGGCTCGAAGGAAAAACTGTTTTTT. Translated: CASSSSTGSKEKLFF.

The chain joins TRBV6-5 to TRBJ1-1; a weak D match, TRBD1 (6 bases). Looked up from germline, CDR1 is MNHEY and CDR2 is SVGAGI. V was clipped by 6 bases and J by 0 bases, with 14 bases between them. This CDR3 has 15 amino acids. CDR3 sequence: CASSHQGYMNTEAFF. CDR3 DNA: TGTGCCAGCAGCCACCAGGGGTACATGAACACTGAAGCTTTCTTT.

V is TRBV6-1 and J is TRBJ1-5; D is unclear. This CDR3 spans 13 amino acids. Germline lookup yields CDR1 MNHNS and CDR2 SASEGT. Trimming removed 5 bases at V and 7 bases at J, with 12 bases between. As DNA, the CDR3 is TGTGCCAGCAGTACCCGAATTGGCCAGCCCCAGCATTTT. The encoded protein is CASSTRIGQPQHF.

V usage is TRBV9 and J usage is TRBJ2-3; D is possibly TRBD2 (6 bases). The CDR3 extends over 14 amino acids. Per germline, CDR1 SGDLS and CDR2 YYNGEE. V dropped 0 bases and J dropped 3 bases, with 8 bases sitting between them. DNA of the CDR3: TGTGCCAGCAGCGTAGTGCTAGCGACAGATACGCAGTATTTT. It translates to CASSVVLATDTQYF.

As concerns this clone: This sample includes further DNA sequences coding for the same CDR3. The chain is built from TRBV18 and TRBJ1-1; D is unclear. This CDR3 comprises 14 residues. Germline V gene sequence: CDR1 KGHSH, CDR2 LQKENI. The V end was cut by 3 bases, the J end by 1 base, with 9 bases between. The CDR3 DNA sequence: TGTGCCAGCTCACCCCGGGGAGGGAACACTGAAGCTTTCTTT. It is translated as CASSPRGGNTEAFF. The full variable domain, with the rest looked up from reference TRBV18 and TRBJ1-1, is NAGVMQNPRHLVRRRGQEARLRCSPMKGHSHVYWYRQLPEEGLKFMVYLQKENIIDESGMPKERFSAEFPKEGPSILRIQQVVRGDSAAYFCASSPRGGNTEAFFGQGTRLTVV.

The V gene is TRBV28, the J gene TRBJ2-3, with 15 bases lining up with TRBD2. Germline-derived CDR1 and CDR2 are MDHEN and SYDVKM. With V trimmed by 6 bases and J by 6 bases, 7 bases remained unmatched. The length of the CDR3 is 16 residues. Here the CDR3 reads CASRPWGTSGRDTQYF. The CDR3 bases are TGTGCCAGCAGGCCGTGGGGGACTAGCGGGAGGGATACGCAGTATTTT.

The V gene is TRBV9, the J gene TRBJ1-4; D unresolved. The germline V and J ends were trimmed by 2 bases and 8 bases, with 13 bases remaining between them. The germline CDR1 and CDR2 sequences are SGDLS and YYNGEE. The CDR3 length is 14 residues. The chain's CDR3 is CASSVDTLGEKLFF. Written as DNA, the CDR3 is TGTGCCAGCAGCGTTGACACCCTGGGGGAAAAACTGTTTTTT.